Detailed here is one T cell receptor beta chain. Antigen unknown. From the RT-PCR reads, TCRdb called clonotypes with MiXCR, one entry per CDR3 protein. The sample carries about 700,000 distinct CDR3 sequences, approximately 15% recorded once. V was shortened by 5 bases and J by 7 bases, with 17 bases between the two germline ends. The germline V gene has CDR1 SGHTA and CDR2 FQGTGA. There are 14 residues in the CDR3. This record comes from a study of response to subunit inactivated influenza vaccine. Study-wide results and limits: Every seasonal influenza vaccination brings in few new T cells, the authors suggested.

The TCR sequence derives from a man aged 45-65 years who received an inactivated influenza vaccine. Source: PBMCs from blood, taken 14 to 15 days before vaccination. V and J are TRBV7-3 and TRBJ2-5; D possibly uses TRBD1 or TRBD2 (5 bases each). CDR3 residues: CASSAGAHPGTQYF. Written as DNA, the CDR3 is TGTGCCAGCAGCGCCGGGGCCCACCCAGGGACCCAGTACTTC. Drawing the rest from reference TRBV7-3 and TRBJ2-5, the complete variable domain is GAGVSQTPSNKVTEKGKYVELRCDPISGHTALYWYRQSLGQGPEFLIYFQGTGAADDSGLPNDRFFAVRPEGSVSTLKIQRTERGDSAVYLCASSAGAHPGTQYFGPGTRLLVL.